A single sample gave rise to the 18 T cell receptor beta chains below, sequenced in a study of CD8 T cells in Susac syndrome. Roughly 0.5 to 1 ug RNA was reverse transcribed with random hexamers. One entry per CDR3 protein results from TCRdb running MiXCR on the immunoSEQ multiplex PCR reads. The table has approximately 180,000 distinct CDR3 sequences, about 94% seen once; the top ten hold approximately 0.09%. Sequenced: CD4+ T cells from PBMCs. The receptor source for this set is a human donor with multiple sclerosis.

In nucleotides, the CDR3 is TGTGCCAGCAGCTTGGGGGGTACGGACACTGAAGCTTTCTTT. This translates into CASSLGGTDTEAFF. This chain links TRBV5-4 with TRBJ1-1; no clear D. Germline CDR1 is SGHNT and CDR2 is YYREEE (reference sequence). Trimming removed 0 bases from V and 3 bases from J, with 9 bases in between. The CDR3 covers 14 residues. Based on the CDR3 plus reference TRBV5-4 and TRBJ1-1, the full variable domain is ETGVTQSPTHLIKTRGQQVTLRCSSQSGHNTVSWYQQALGQGPQFIFQYYREEENGRGNFPPRFSGLQFPNYSSELNVNALELDDSALYLCASSLGGTDTEAFFGQGTRLTVV.

The V gene is TRBV29-1, the J gene TRBJ1-4; a weak D match, TRBD1 (5 bases). Germline V lookup: CDR1 SQVTM, CDR2 ANQGSEA. V was trimmed by 6 bases and J by 8 bases, leaving 10 bases between them. The CDR3 contains 11 residues. This chain's CDR3 is CSVTGGEKLFF. The CDR3 nucleotides read TGCAGCGTCACAGGAGGGGAAAAACTGTTTTTT.

This sequence joins TRBV7-2 and TRBJ2-5; D gene unclear. The CDR3 has 14 residues. The V and J ends lost 0 bases and 0 bases respectively, with 5 bases between them. Germline V lookup: CDR1 SGHTA, CDR2 FQGNSA. This chain's CDR3 is CASSLAPYQETQYF. For the CDR3, the DNA is TGTGCCAGCAGCTTAGCACCTTACCAAGAGACCCAGTACTTC. Looking up the rest from reference TRBV7-2 and TRBJ2-5 gives the full variable domain: GAGVSQSPSNKVTEKGKDVELRCDPISGHTALYWYRQSLGQGLEFLIYFQGNSAPDKSGLPSDRFSAERTGGSVSTLTIQRTQQEDSAVYLCASSLAPYQETQYFGPGTRLLVL.

The J gene is TRBJ1-2, the V gene TRBV5-1; a possible D gene is TRBD1 (5 bases). With 0 bases removed from V and 2 bases from J, the gap between germline ends came to 11 bases. The CDR3 runs 15 residues. Germline CDR1 reads SGHRS; CDR2 reads YFSETQ. CDR3 DNA: TGCGCCAGCAGCTTGGACGGACAATTGAACTATGGCTACACCTTC. Translation: CASSLDGQLNYGYTF.

CDR3 loop: CASSLRHSAGTQYF. In DNA form, the CDR3 reads TGTGCCAGCAGTCTCCGACATTCGGCGGGGACCCAGTACTTC. This sequence joins TRBV12-3 or TRBV12-4 and TRBJ2-5; D perhaps matches TRBD2 (5 bases). V lost 5 bases, J lost 7 bases, and 17 bases lay in between. This CDR3 is built from 14 residues.

The chain combines TRBV29-1 with TRBJ2-5, with 7 positions matching TRBD1. The CDR3 covers 13 residues. The V gene end was trimmed by 3 bases and the J gene end by 5 bases; junction bases not matched to a gene: 6. Germline V gene lookup returns CDR1 SQVTM and CDR2 ANQGSEA. The CDR3 sequence is CSVELSGGETQYF. The CDR3 nucleotides are TGCAGCGTTGAGTTATCAGGGGGTGAGACCCAGTACTTC.

The chain is built from TRBV5-1 and TRBJ1-6; D is undetermined. Germline CDR1 and CDR2: SGHRS and YFSETQ. V was clipped by 1 base and J by 8 bases, with 7 bases between them. The CDR3 runs 13 residues. The CDR3 region has the DNA TGCGCCAGCAGCTTGTTCGAGGATTCACCCCTCCACTTT. This gives the protein CASSLFEDSPLHF.

The chain carries TRBV30 and TRBJ2-5; the D is unclear. The CDR3 has 13 residues. Germline CDR1 GTSNPN, CDR2 SVGIG (reference sequence). With 4 bases removed from V and 4 bases from J, the gap between germline ends came to 13 bases. CDR3 bases: TGTGCCTGGAAGGGAATCGGGCGAGAGACCCAGTACTTC. This sequence encodes CAWKGIGRETQYF.

The gene calls are TRBV7-2 and TRBJ2-3, with a tentative D call TRBD1 (6 bases). The germline CDR1 and CDR2 sequences are SGHTA and FQGNSA. CDR3 length: 15 residues. V dropped 0 bases and J dropped 0 bases, with 7 bases sitting between them. CDR3 protein: CASSLAGASTDTQYF. In DNA, the CDR3 is TGTGCCAGCAGCTTAGCGGGGGCCAGCACAGATACGCAGTATTTT. The entire variable domain, with the rest obtained from reference TRBV7-2 and TRBJ2-3, is as follows: GAGVSQSPSNKVTEKGKDVELRCDPISGHTALYWYRQSLGQGLEFLIYFQGNSAPDKSGLPSDRFSAERTGGSVSTLTIQRTQQEDSAVYLCASSLAGASTDTQYFGPGTRLTVL.

This clonotype was found a few times. This chain joins TRBV3-1 and TRBJ2-1; D unclear. The CDR3 contains 13 residues. V lost 1 base and J lost 9, with 10 bases in between. The germline V gene encodes CDR1 LGHDT and CDR2 YNNKEL (reference sequence). The CDR3 DNA reads as TGTGCCAGCAGCCAAGGAAGGGAAGGTGAGCAGTTCTTC. Its translation: CASSQGREGEQFF.

The chain couples TRBV3-1 to TRBJ2-1; the match to TRBD2 covers 7 bases. The CDR3 consists of 16 residues. The V segment lost 3 bases and the J segment 6 bases; nucleotides outside the gene matches: 11. The germline gives CDR1 LGHDT, CDR2 YNNKEL (reference sequence). CDR3 in amino acids: CASSHISGESSNEQFF. CDR3 in DNA: TGTGCCAGCAGCCATATCAGCGGGGAATCGAGCAATGAGCAGTTCTTC.

The V gene is TRBV20-1, the J gene TRBJ2-5, with D unclear. The CDR3 is made up of 11 amino acids. CDR1 is DFQATT and CDR2 is SNEGSKA in the germline V gene (reference sequence). V lost 5 bases and J 7 bases, leaving 11 bases between the germline ends. As DNA, the CDR3 is TGCAGTGCTCTAGATGTTGGGACCCAGTACTTC. Translated: CSALDVGTQYF.

The sample holds one count of this clonotype. The chain recombines TRBV15 with TRBJ1-4, with no clear D. Germline V gene sequence: CDR1 LNHNV, CDR2 YYDKDF (reference sequence). V lost 0 bases and J lost 0, with 8 bases in between. This CDR3 has 16 residues. CDR3 in amino acids: CATSRDLPATNEKLFF. CDR3 bases: TGTGCCACCAGCAGAGATCTCCCCGCAACTAATGAAAAACTGTTTTTT.

This chain connects TRBV30 to TRBJ1-5; TRBD1 matches 8 bases. The V gene end was trimmed by 3 bases and the J gene end by 6 bases; junction bases not matched to a gene: 7. CDR1 and CDR2 (germline): GTSNPN, SVGIG (reference sequence). The CDR3 has 14 amino acids. The CDR3 spells CAWSPGQGGQPQHF. CDR3 in DNA: TGTGCCTGGAGCCCCGGACAGGGTGGTCAGCCCCAGCATTTT.

This clonotype came up a few times. The V call is TRBV7-9, the J call TRBJ2-6, with TRBD2 as a possible D gene (5 bases). V lost 1 base and J lost 2, with 6 bases in between. The germline CDR1 and CDR2 sequences are SEHNR and FQNEAQ (reference sequence). The CDR3 has 15 residues. The CDR3 sequence: CASSLEGAGANVLTF. The CDR3 nucleotides read TGTGCCAGCAGCTTAGAGGGAGCTGGGGCCAACGTCCTGACTTTC.

This sequence joins TRBV12-3 or TRBV12-4 and TRBJ1-5; 7 bases align to TRBD1. The CDR3 has 15 amino acids. The junction had 5 bases not matched to a gene; V was cut back by 6 bases and J by 0 bases. The CDR3 bases are TGTGCCAGCAGCCCGACAGGGAATAGCAATCAGCCCCAGCATTTT. Translating gives CASSPTGNSNQPQHF.

In this sample, this clonotype turned up a few times. CDR3 DNA sequence: TGTGCCAGCAGCCAAGATTCCGGGGGCGGGGAGACCCAGTACTTC. Translated, it gives CASSQDSGGGETQYF. V gene TRBV14 combines with J gene TRBJ2-5; D may correspond to TRBD1 or TRBD2 (6 bases each). This CDR3 has 15 residues. V was pared by 0 bases and J by 5 bases, with 13 bases between. Germline-derived CDR1 and CDR2 are SGHDN and FVKESK.

The rearrangement joins TRBV18 to TRBJ2-1; 10 nucleotides agree with TRBD2. Germline V gives CDR1 KGHSH, CDR2 LQKENI. The V segment lost 3 bases and the J segment 3 bases; nucleotides outside the gene matches: 2. The CDR3 contains 15 residues. The CDR3, as DNA: TGTGCCAGCTCACCCCCTAGCGGGGGCTACAATGAGCAGTTCTTC. Encoded protein: CASSPPSGGYNEQFF.